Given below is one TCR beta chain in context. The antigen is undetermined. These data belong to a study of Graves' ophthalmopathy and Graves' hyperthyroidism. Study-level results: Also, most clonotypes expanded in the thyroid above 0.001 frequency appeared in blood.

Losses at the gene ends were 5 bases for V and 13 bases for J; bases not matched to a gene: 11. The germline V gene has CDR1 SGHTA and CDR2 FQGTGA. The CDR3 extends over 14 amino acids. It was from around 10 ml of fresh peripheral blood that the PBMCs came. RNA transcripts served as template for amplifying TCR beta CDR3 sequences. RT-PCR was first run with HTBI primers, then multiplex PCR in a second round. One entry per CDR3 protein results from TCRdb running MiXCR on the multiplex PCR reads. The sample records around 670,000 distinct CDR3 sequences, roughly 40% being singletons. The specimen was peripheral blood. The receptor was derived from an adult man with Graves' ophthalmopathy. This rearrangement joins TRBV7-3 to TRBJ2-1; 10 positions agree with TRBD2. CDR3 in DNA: TGTGCCAGCAGCCAAGGACCTAGCGGGGGTTTTCAGTTCTTC. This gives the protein CASSQGPSGGFQFF.